A selection of T cell receptor beta chains follows, all from one sample in a study of identical twins. TCRdb ran MiXCR on the 5' RACE reads and lists one entry per CDR3 protein. The repertoire includes a few hundred thousand distinct CDR3 sequences, approximately 14% of them detected once, and approximately 0.9% sits in the top ten. These data were also reused for a study on yellow fever vaccine responses in identical twins.

Sequencing input: CD4+ T cells sorted from blood. Source of these receptors: a woman under 30 in good health. The CDR3 runs from the conserved cysteine through the conserved F or W. D genes are given only for firm matches. Clone size is given for some rows only: seen once, a few or many times, or a class if the clone is expanded.

v_call,d_call,clone_size,j_call,cdr3_nt,cdr3_aa
TRBV28,NA,few,TRBJ2-3,TGTGCCAGCAGTTCCACAGGGTCTCCCCCCCCCGATACGCAGTATTTT,CASSSTGSPPPDTQYF
TRBV12-3/TRBV12-4,NA,many,TRBJ1-5,TGTGCCAGCCATAATTCGGGGTTATTTCAGCCCCAGCATTTT,CASHNSGLFQPQHF
TRBV6-2/TRBV6-3,TRBD2,few,TRBJ2-2,TGTGCCAGCGGGTCGGCGGGAGTGGGGGACACCGGGGAGCTGTTTTTT,CASGSAGVGDTGELFF
TRBV20-1,TRBD2,NA,TRBJ2-5,TGCAGTGCTAGAGATCCGGGGGGGCTGGAGACCCAGTACTTC,CSARDPGGLETQYF
TRBV20-1,TRBD2,NA,TRBJ2-3,TGCAGTGCTATAAGGACTAGCGGGGGGGAGAGGGATACGCAGTATTTT,CSAIRTSGGERDTQYF
TRBV2,NA,NA,TRBJ2-2,TGTGCCAGCATCGCGGAGGAGGTCAGGGGCGCCGGGGAGCTGTTTTTT,CASIAEEVRGAGELFF
TRBV5-1,NA,few,TRBJ2-3,TGCGCCAGCCTGACCGGGCCGTCGACAGATACGCAGTATTTT,CASLTGPSTDTQYF
TRBV2,TRBD2,NA,TRBJ2-7,TGTGCCAGCGGTGAAGAGACAGCGGGGGGCGAGCAGTACTTC,CASGEETAGGEQYF
TRBV6-6,TRBD2,few,TRBJ2-7,TGTGCCAGCAGAACGGGGACTAGCGGGTACGAGCAGTACTTC,CASRTGTSGYEQYF
TRBV11-2,NA,few,TRBJ2-3,TGTGCCAGCAGCAACACAAAATCGACGAAGTCGATAGGAACAGATACGCAGTATTTT,CASSNTKSTKSIGTDTQYF
TRBV6-5,TRBD2,NA,TRBJ2-7,TGTGCCAGCAGTTACGGTGTGACTAGCGGGAGCGAGCAGTACTTC,CASSYGVTSGSEQYF
TRBV27,NA,few,TRBJ2-1,TGTGCCAGCAGCCACGGACAGATCAATGAGCAGTTCTTC,CASSHGQINEQFF
TRBV9,NA,NA,TRBJ2-5,TGTGCCAGCAGCGTAGTCCCGCAGGGTACCCAAGAGACCCAGTACTTC,CASSVVPQGTQETQYF
TRBV28,NA,NA,TRBJ2-3,TGTGCCAGCGTACTGGGGGGCTCTAGCACAGATGCGCAGTATTTT,CASVLGGSSTDAQYF
TRBV6-1,NA,NA,TRBJ2-7,TGTGCCACACTCGACAGGCGTTATTCCTACGAGCAGTACTTC,CATLDRRYSYEQYF
TRBV7-2,NA,few,TRBJ1-5,TGTGCCAGCAGCTTAGATCGGTTTTCGCCCCAGCATTTT,CASSLDRFSPQHF
TRBV9,TRBD1,NA,TRBJ2-2,TGTGCCAGCAGTGTGACAGGGTGGACCGGGGAGCTGTTTTTT,CASSVTGWTGELFF
TRBV7-2,TRBD2,many,TRBJ2-1,TGTGCCAGCGCCTTAGCGGGAGGGCCAAATGAGCAGTTCTTC,CASALAGGPNEQFF
TRBV7-2,NA,NA,TRBJ1-4,TGTGCCAGCAGCCAAGGGTGGTTTGGAGAAAAACTGTTTTTT,CASSQGWFGEKLFF
TRBV29-1,TRBD2,few,TRBJ2-1,TGCAGCGTTGGTGCTAGCGGGAGTGTTAGCAATGAGCAGTTCTTC,CSVGASGSVSNEQFF
TRBV20-1,TRBD1,NA,TRBJ2-7,TGCAGTGCTAGCACTATGGACAGGCAGTGGTACTTC,CSASTMDRQWYF
TRBV29-1,TRBD1,few,TRBJ2-7,TGCAGCGTTGGCCAAGGACAGGTTGAGTACTTC,CSVGQGQVEYF
TRBV7-9,NA,many,TRBJ1-1,TGTGCCAGCAGCTTCGGCCGGGGTACACTGAAAGCTTTCTTT,CASSFGRGTLKAFF
TRBV2,TRBD2,few,TRBJ2-1,TGTGCCAGCAGTGACCGGTTTGGGCCGAGCGGGAGGAATGAGCAGTTCTTC,CASSDRFGPSGRNEQFF
TRBV3-1,TRBD1,few,TRBJ2-7,TGTGCCAGCAGCGGCCAGGGACAGCTTTTCGGGGTAGAGCAGTACTTC,CASSGQGQLFGVEQYF
TRBV12-3/TRBV12-4,NA,NA,TRBJ2-7,TGTGCCAGCAGTTTGTTGTGGTACGAGCAGTACTTC,CASSLLWYEQYF
TRBV5-6,NA,many,TRBJ2-2,TGTGCCAGCAGCTTCGAGTGGCGCCCCGGGGACGGGGAGCTGTTTTTT,CASSFEWRPGDGELFF
TRBV29-1,TRBD1,few,TRBJ2-7,TGCAGCGTTAGAGGACAGGGGTATAGGGAGCAGTACTTC,CSVRGQGYREQYF
TRBV6-2/TRBV6-3,NA,NA,TRBJ2-5,TGTGCCAGCAGTTTCGGGGGCGGCGCCCGGACCCAGTACTTC,CASSFGGGARTQYF
TRBV4-2,NA,NA,TRBJ2-6,TGTGCCAGCAGCCAAGATGTAGGCTCTGGGGCCAACGTCCTGACTTTC,CASSQDVGSGANVLTF
TRBV24-1,NA,NA,TRBJ2-1,TGTGCCACCAGTGATTTAAACGGTAATGAGCAGTTCTTC,CATSDLNGNEQFF
TRBV3-1,NA,few,TRBJ2-2,TGTGCCAGCAGCCAAGTTGGGGGGGCCTGGACCGGGGAGCTGTTTTTT,CASSQVGGAWTGELFF
TRBV25-1,NA,NA,TRBJ1-2,TGTGCCAGCAGTGACGTGGGGCGGACAGTCTATGGCTACACCTTC,CASSDVGRTVYGYTF
TRBV6-1,NA,few,TRBJ2-3,TGTGCCAGCAGGTCGGACTACTCGAGCACAGATACGCAGTATTTT,CASRSDYSSTDTQYF
TRBV5-5,NA,NA,TRBJ1-1,TGTGCCAGCAGCTTGGCTGGACCGAGCATGAACACTGAAGCTTTCTTT,CASSLAGPSMNTEAFF
TRBV5-1,NA,NA,TRBJ2-1,TGCGCCAGCAGCTTCGGGGGCGGGGGCACTGAGCAGTTCTTC,CASSFGGGGTEQFF
TRBV11-2,NA,few,TRBJ2-7,TGTGCCAGCAGCTTAGACCTAATTACCTACGAGCAGTACTTC,CASSLDLITYEQYF
TRBV11-3,NA,few,TRBJ2-7,TGTGCCAGCAGCACAGAATTCGGGTACGAGCAGTACTTC,CASSTEFGYEQYF
TRBV24-1,TRBD2,NA,TRBJ2-5,TGTGCCACCAGTGCCACCCTGATGGGACAGACCTATTTACTAGCGGGAGGGCAAGAGACCCAGTACTTC,CATSATLMGQTYLLAGGQETQYF
TRBV15,TRBD2,NA,TRBJ2-1,TGTGCCACCAGCACAAGGACTAGCGGTAATGAGCAGTTCTTC,CATSTRTSGNEQFF
TRBV12-3/TRBV12-4,TRBD2,few,TRBJ2-3,TGTGCCAGCAGTCTCGGACTAGCGGGGGCGCACACAGATACGCAGTATTTT,CASSLGLAGAHTDTQYF